This T cell receptor beta chain was documented in a study of OX40 agonist ivuxolimab in advanced cancers. Broader study findings: Within 6 weeks, CD4+ and CD8+ blood T cells expanded clonally at 0.1 to 3.0 mg/kg. In CD8+ T cells, expanded clones were on average more numerous than in CD4+.

The assay was immunoSEQ multiplex PCR, and TCRdb's table has in-frame clones only and misses some. The sample includes 70,000 to 75,000 clones, roughly 84% of them seen just once. The CDR3 has 17 amino acids. Germline V gives CDR1 MNHEY, CDR2 SMNVEV (reference sequence). V shed 5 bases and J 0 bases; nucleotides not matched to a gene: 10. This clone appeared a single time. Its antigen remains unknown. The V call is TRBV27, the J call TRBJ1-1, with TRBD1 identical over 9 bases. This specimen consisted of CD4+ or CD8+ T cells sorted from blood, obtained in a trial of the OX40 agonist ivuxolimab. The clonotype originates from an adult with an advanced solid tumor such as melanoma, head and neck, liver or kidney cancer. The CDR3 DNA is TGTGCCAGCAGTCCCCTACGGACAGGGGACATGAACACTGAAGCTTTCTTT. Protein product: CASSPLRTGDMNTEAFF.